The source of this T cell receptor (beta chain) is a study of T cell responses to AZD1222 COVID-19 vaccine. The CDR3 has 15 amino acids. The V gene's germline CDR1 is SGHDN and CDR2 FVKESK. V lost 0 bases to trimming and J lost 8 bases, with 11 bases between them. Data came from immunoSEQ multiplex PCR; TCRdb stores just in-frame clones and leaves some out. This table has approximately 200,000 clones, more than 85% appearing once. The chain has TRBV14 and TRBJ1-6; unclear D gene. The origin of this receptor is an adult who received the AZD1222 COVID-19 vaccine. The sequences come from peripheral blood, collected 28 days after the second AZD1222 dose. Here the CDR3 reads CASSQDWADYSPLHF. The CDR3 DNA reads as TGTGCCAGCAGCCAAGATTGGGCGGATTATTCACCCCTCCACTTT.